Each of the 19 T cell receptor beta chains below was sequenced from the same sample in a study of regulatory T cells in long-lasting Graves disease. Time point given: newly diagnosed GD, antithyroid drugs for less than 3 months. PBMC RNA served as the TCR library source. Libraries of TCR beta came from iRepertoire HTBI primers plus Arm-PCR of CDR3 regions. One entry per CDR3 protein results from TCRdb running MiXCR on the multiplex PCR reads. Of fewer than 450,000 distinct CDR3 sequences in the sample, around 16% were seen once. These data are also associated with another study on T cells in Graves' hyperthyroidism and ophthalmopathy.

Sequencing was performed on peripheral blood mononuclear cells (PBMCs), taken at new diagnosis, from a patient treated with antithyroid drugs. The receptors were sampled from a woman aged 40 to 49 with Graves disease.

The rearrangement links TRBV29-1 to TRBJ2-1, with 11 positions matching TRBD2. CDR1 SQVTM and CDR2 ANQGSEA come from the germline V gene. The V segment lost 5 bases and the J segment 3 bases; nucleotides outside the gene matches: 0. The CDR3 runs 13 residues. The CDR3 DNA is TGCAGCGTTCTAGCGGGAGGCTACAATGAGCAGTTCTTC. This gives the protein CSVLAGGYNEQFF.

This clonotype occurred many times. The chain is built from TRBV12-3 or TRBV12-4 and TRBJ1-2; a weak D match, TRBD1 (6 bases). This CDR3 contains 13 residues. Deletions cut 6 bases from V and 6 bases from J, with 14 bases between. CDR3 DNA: TGTGCCAGCAGCACAGGGTTCGTTGATGGCTACACCTTC. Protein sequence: CASSTGFVDGYTF.

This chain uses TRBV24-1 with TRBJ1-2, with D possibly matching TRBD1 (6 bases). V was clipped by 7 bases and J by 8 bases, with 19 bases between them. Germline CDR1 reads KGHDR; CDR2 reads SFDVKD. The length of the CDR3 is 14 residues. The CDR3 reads CATRATTGPGGYTF. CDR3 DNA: TGTGCCACCAGAGCCACCACAGGGCCGGGAGGCTACACCTTC.

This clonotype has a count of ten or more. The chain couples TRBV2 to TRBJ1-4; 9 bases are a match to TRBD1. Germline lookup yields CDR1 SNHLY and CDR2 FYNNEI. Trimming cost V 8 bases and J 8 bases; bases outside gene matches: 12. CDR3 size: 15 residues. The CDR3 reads CASGGTGIFPEKLFF. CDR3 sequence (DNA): TGTGCCAGCGGGGGGACAGGGATCTTCCCCGAAAAACTGTTTTTT.

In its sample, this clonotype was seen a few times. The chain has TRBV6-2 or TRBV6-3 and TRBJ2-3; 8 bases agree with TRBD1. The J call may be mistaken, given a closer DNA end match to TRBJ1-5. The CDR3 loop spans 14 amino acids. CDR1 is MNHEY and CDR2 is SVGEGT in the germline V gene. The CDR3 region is CASTGQGRTDTQHF. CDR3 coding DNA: TGTGCCAGCACCGGACAGGGCCGCACAGATACGCAGCATTTT.

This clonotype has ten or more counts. Written as DNA, the CDR3 is TGCGCCAGCAGCAGACTGGGACAGCTGGGGAAGGAGGAGCAGTTCTTC. Protein product: CASSRLGQLGKEEQFF. The chain carries TRBV5-1 and TRBJ2-1; 7 bases agree with TRBD1. V dropped 4 bases and J dropped 10; count of bases not matched to a gene: 17. CDR1 and CDR2 (germline): SGHRS, YFSETQ. The CDR3 totals 16 residues.

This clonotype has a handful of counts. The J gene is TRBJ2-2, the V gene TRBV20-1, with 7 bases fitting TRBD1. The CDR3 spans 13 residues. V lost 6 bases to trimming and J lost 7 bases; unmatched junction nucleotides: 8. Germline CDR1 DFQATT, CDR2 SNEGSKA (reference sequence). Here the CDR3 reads CSAEDRSGGELFF. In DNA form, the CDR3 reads TGCAGTGCAGAGGACAGGTCGGGCGGGGAGCTGTTTTTT.

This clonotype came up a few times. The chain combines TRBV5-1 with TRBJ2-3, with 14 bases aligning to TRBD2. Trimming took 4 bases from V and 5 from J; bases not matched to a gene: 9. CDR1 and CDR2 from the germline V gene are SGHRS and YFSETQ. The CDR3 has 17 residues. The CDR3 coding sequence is TGCGCCAGCAGCCACCAGACTAGCGGGAGGGCCGGAGATACGCAGTATTTT. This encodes CASSHQTSGRAGDTQYF.

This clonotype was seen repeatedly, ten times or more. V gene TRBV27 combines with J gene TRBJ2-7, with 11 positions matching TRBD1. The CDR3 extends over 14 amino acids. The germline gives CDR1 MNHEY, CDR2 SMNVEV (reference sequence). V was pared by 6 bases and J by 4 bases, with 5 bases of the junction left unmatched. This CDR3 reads CASSRTGGGYEQYF. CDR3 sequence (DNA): TGTGCCAGCAGCCGGACAGGGGGCGGGTACGAGCAGTACTTC.

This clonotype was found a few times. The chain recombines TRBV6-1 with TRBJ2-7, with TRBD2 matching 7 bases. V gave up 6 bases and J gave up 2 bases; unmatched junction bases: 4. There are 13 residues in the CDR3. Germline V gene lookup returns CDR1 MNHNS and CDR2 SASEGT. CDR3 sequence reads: CASSLAVPYEQYF. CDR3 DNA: TGTGCCAGCAGCCTAGCGGTACCCTACGAGCAGTACTTC.

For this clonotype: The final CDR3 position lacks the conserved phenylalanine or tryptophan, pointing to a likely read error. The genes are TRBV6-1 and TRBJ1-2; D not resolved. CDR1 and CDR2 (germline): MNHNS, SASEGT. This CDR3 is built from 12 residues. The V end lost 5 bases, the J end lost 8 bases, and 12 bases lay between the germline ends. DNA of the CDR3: TGTGCCAGCAGTCCACCGGGAGGGGGCTACACCCTC. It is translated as CASSPPGGGYTL.

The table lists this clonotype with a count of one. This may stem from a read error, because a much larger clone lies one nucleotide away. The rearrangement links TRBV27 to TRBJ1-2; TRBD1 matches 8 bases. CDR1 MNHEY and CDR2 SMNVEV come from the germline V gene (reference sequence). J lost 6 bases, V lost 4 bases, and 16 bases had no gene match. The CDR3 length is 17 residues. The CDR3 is CASSSSNHPDRGHGYTF. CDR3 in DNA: TGTGCCAGCAGTTCCTCAAATCATCCTGACAGGGGACATGGCTACACCTTC.

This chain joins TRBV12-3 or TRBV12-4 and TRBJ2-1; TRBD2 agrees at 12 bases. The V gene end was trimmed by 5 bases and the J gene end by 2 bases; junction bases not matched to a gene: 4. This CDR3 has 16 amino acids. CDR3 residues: CASSQTSGRTYNEQFF. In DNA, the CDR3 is TGTGCCAGCAGTCAAACTAGCGGGAGGACCTACAATGAGCAGTTCTTC.

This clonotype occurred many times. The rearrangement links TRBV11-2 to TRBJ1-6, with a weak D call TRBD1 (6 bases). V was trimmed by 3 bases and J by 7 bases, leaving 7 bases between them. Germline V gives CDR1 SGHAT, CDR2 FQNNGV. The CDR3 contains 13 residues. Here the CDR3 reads CASSLGANSPLHF. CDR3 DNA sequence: TGTGCCAGCAGCTTGGGGGCGAATTCACCCCTCCACTTT.

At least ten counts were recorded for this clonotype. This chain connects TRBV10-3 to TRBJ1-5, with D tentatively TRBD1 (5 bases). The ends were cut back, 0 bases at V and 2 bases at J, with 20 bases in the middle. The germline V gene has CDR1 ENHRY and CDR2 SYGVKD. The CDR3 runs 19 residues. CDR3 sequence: CAISESWKTEDYGNQPQHF. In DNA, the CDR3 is TGTGCCATCAGTGAGTCATGGAAGACAGAGGATTATGGCAATCAGCCCCAGCATTTT.

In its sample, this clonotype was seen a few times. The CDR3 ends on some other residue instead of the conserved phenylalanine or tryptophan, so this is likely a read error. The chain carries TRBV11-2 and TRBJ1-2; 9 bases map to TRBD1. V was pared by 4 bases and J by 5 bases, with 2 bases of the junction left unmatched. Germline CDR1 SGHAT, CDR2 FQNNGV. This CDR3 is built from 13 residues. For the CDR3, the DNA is TGTGCCAGCAGCTCCGGACAGGGGTATGGCTACACCATC. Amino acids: CASSSGQGYGYTI.

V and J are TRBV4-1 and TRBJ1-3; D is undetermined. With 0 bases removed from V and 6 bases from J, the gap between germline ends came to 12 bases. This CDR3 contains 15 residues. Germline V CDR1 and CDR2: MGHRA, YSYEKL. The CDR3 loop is CASSQEVRAENTIYF. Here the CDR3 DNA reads TGCGCCAGCAGCCAAGAGGTTCGGGCTGAAAACACCATATATTTT.

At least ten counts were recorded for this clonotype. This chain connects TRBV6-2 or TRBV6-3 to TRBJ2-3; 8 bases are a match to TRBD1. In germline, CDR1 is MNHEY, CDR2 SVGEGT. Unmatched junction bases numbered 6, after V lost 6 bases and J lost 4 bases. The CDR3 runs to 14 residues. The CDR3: CASRQTGEADTQYF. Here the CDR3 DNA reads TGTGCCAGCAGACAGACAGGGGAAGCAGATACGCAGTATTTT.

The CDR3 DNA sequence: TGTGCCAGCCGCCCGCGGGGGAGCCAAGGGGAGCAGTACTTC. Translating gives CASRPRGSQGEQYF. This chain joins TRBV7-2 and TRBJ2-7; the match to TRBD2 covers 7 bases. V lost 8 bases to trimming and J lost 7 bases; unmatched junction nucleotides: 14. CDR1 SGHTA and CDR2 FQGNSA come from the germline V gene. The CDR3 is 14 amino acids. The entire variable domain, with the rest obtained from reference TRBV7-2 and TRBJ2-7, is as follows: GAGVSQSPSNKVTEKGKDVELRCDPISGHTALYWYRQSLGQGLEFLIYFQGNSAPDKSGLPSDRFSAERTGGSVSTLTIQRTQQEDSAVYLCASRPRGSQGEQYFGPGTRLTVT.